This TCR beta chain was captured by sequencing in a study of blood T cell repertoires in COVID-19. The method was immunoSEQ multiplex PCR; TCRdb's version includes in-frame clones alone and lacks a portion of them. Among about 360,000 clones listed, around nine tenths were seen once. Germline values: CDR1 MDHEN, CDR2 SYDVKM. Unmatched junction bases numbered 11, after V lost 3 bases and J lost 7 bases. The CDR3 has 15 residues. This receptor was taken from a human donor in a cohort sampled during active COVID-19. The chain joins TRBV28 to TRBJ1-2, with 7 bases fitting TRBD1. Input material: peripheral blood. The CDR3 spells CASSLKGGRLGGYTF. The CDR3 bases are TGTGCCAGCAGTTTGAAAGGGGGCAGGCTGGGTGGCTACACCTTC.